This is a list of T cell receptor beta chains from one sample in a study of shared clonotypes between healthy human individuals. Produced via immunoSEQ multiplex PCR; TCRdb's table is partial and in-frame only. The data contain almost 750,000 clones, about two thirds of them singletons. Specimen: memory CD4+ T cells sorted from blood. These receptors all come from a woman in her 30s in good health. Both conserved end residues are part of each CDR3. A D gene is named only where the DNA matches it firmly. The size of a clone is reported for some rows only, either as once, few or many, or as a class for expanded clones.

CDR3 DNA	CDR3 protein	clone size	D gene	V gene	J gene
TGTGCCAGCAGCTTAGATGACAGGGTGAACACTGAAGCTTTCTTT	CASSLDDRVNTEAFF	-	TRBD1	TRBV7-8	TRBJ1-1
TGTGCCAGCAGGTCCGGACAGGGGACCGGGGAGCTGTTTTTT	CASRSGQGTGELFF	-	TRBD1	TRBV6-5	TRBJ2-2
TGTGCCAGCAGTGGAGTCTTAGTGCAGCCCCAGCATTTT	CASSGVLVQPQHF	-	-	TRBV2	TRBJ1-5
TGTGCCACCAGCAGGAGGGACAAGCCCTACGAGCAGTACTTC	CATSRRDKPYEQYF	-	-	TRBV15	TRBJ2-7
TGTGCCAGGGGACAGGGGGGCCCTAATCAGCCCCAGCATTTT	CARGQGGPNQPQHF	-	TRBD1	TRBV6-4	TRBJ1-5
TGTGCCAGCAGCTTAGTGGGGGAGGGGTATGGCTACACCTTC	CASSLVGEGYGYTF	-	-	TRBV7-9	TRBJ1-2
TGTGCCACCAGCAAGGGAGGCGGACCTAGAACCGGGGAGCTGTTTTTT	CATSKGGGPRTGELFF	-	-	TRBV15	TRBJ2-2
TGTGCCAGCAGCTCGGTAGGGGATTTGAACACTGAAGCTTTCTTT	CASSSVGDLNTEAFF	-	-	TRBV5-6	TRBJ1-1
TGTGCCAGTAGACCACTCATCGGGGGGCGCGGCACTGAAGCTTTCTTT	CASRPLIGGRGTEAFF	-	-	TRBV19	TRBJ1-1
TGCGCCAGCAGCTTGGACTCCGGCGGGTACAATGAGCAGTTCTTC	CASSLDSGGYNEQFF	-	-	TRBV5-1	TRBJ2-1
TGCGCCAGCAGCCTACAGGGACTAGCGGGAGTAAAAGAGACCCAGTACTTC	CASSLQGLAGVKETQYF	-	TRBD2	TRBV5-1	TRBJ2-5
TGCAGCGTTGAAACGGGGCTCGGCACAGATACGCAGTATTTT	CSVETGLGTDTQYF	-	-	TRBV29-1	TRBJ2-3
TGTGCCAGCAGCTTATCGGGGACAATCCCCTACGAGCAGTACTTC	CASSLSGTIPYEQYF	-	-	TRBV7-6	TRBJ2-7
TGTGCCAGCAGTGCCCTGGGCGGGGACCACTACGAGCAGTACTTC	CASSALGGDHYEQYF	-	-	TRBV6-1	TRBJ2-7
TGTGCCAGCAGCCCGGGGACAGCGGACACAGATACGCAGTATTTT	CASSPGTADTDTQYF	-	TRBD1	TRBV11-3	TRBJ2-3
TGTGCCAGCAGCTCCAGGGCACATGGCTCCTACAATGAGCAGTTCTTC	CASSSRAHGSYNEQFF	-	-	TRBV7-8	TRBJ2-1
TGTGCCAGCACCCGTCAGGGGTGGACAGATACGCAGTATTTT	CASTRQGWTDTQYF	once	-	TRBV27	TRBJ2-3
TGTGCCAGCAGCCAAGATGGGGCAGGGCCGGCTTTCTTT	CASSQDGAGPAFF	few	-	TRBV4-2	TRBJ1-1
TGTGCCAGCAGTAAAACCGGGACACATACCTACGAGCAGTACTTC	CASSKTGTHTYEQYF	-	-	TRBV6-5	TRBJ2-7
TGTGCCAGCAGTACAACGCGTCCAACGGGTTATGAGCAGTTCTTC	CASSTTRPTGYEQFF	-	-	TRBV28	TRBJ2-1
TGTGCCAGCAGGACCGGGACAGGGGGTTCCCAAGAGACCCAGTACTTC	CASRTGTGGSQETQYF	once	TRBD1	TRBV14	TRBJ2-5
TGTGCCAGTAGTTCGCAACTGACTAGCGGTTACAATGAGCAGTTCTTC	CASSSQLTSGYNEQFF	-	TRBD2	TRBV19	TRBJ2-1
TGCGCCAGCAGCCCCGTCGTACAGGGGTTTGGAAACACCATATATTTT	CASSPVVQGFGNTIYF	-	TRBD1	TRBV5-1	TRBJ1-3
TGTGCCAGCAGTTTAGGATCAGCGGGAGGGCCTTGCGAGCAGTACTTC	CASSLGSAGGPCEQYF	-	TRBD2	TRBV27	TRBJ2-7
TGTGCCAGTGAACTAGCGGGAGTGACAGATACGCAGTATTTT	CASELAGVTDTQYF	-	TRBD2	TRBV25-1	TRBJ2-3
TGCGCCAGCGGGTCTGGGGCCAACGTCCTGACTTTC	CASGSGANVLTF	once	-	TRBV10-2	TRBJ2-6
TGTGCCATCACTTCGACAGGGGTAAACACTGAAGCTTTCTTT	CAITSTGVNTEAFF	-	TRBD1	TRBV10-3	TRBJ1-1
TGTGCCAGCAGTTACCGGTACAGGGGTAGGTACGAGCAGTACTTC	CASSYRYRGRYEQYF	-	TRBD1	TRBV6-5	TRBJ2-7
TGTGCCAGCAGTGTGATGTCGGGAGGCCGCAATGAGCAGTTCTTC	CASSVMSGGRNEQFF	-	TRBD2	TRBV28	TRBJ2-1
TGTGCCAGTACGCAGGATTTGAACACTGAAGCTTTCTTT	CASTQDLNTEAFF	-	-	TRBV19	TRBJ1-1
TGTGCCAGCAGCTCCTCCGGAGGATCAGATACGCAGTATTTT	CASSSSGGSDTQYF	-	-	TRBV7-7	TRBJ2-3
TGTGCCTGGAGTGTAGGGGCGTCGGGGGAATCCAACTATGGCTACACCTTC	CAWSVGASGESNYGYTF	-	-	TRBV30	TRBJ1-2
TGCGCCAGCAGCTTGCCGAGCGGGAGTAACACCGGGGAGCTGTTTTTT	CASSLPSGSNTGELFF	-	TRBD2	TRBV5-1	TRBJ2-2
TGCGCCAGCAGCTTGGTCTTGACAGACCAAGAGACCCAGTACTTC	CASSLVLTDQETQYF	-	-	TRBV5-1	TRBJ2-5
TGTGCCAGCAGCCAAATAGGACAGCGGGATAATCAGCCCCAGCATTTT	CASSQIGQRDNQPQHF	-	-	TRBV4-2	TRBJ1-5
TGTGCCAGCAGACTAGCGGGAGTAGAGAATGAGCAGTTCTTC	CASRLAGVENEQFF	-	TRBD2	TRBV6-5	TRBJ2-1
TGTGCCAGCAGCCAAGAAAGGCGTGGAGAAGCTTTCTTT	CASSQERRGEAFF	-	-	TRBV4-2	TRBJ1-1
TGCGCCAGCAGTAGACTAGCGGGAGTTAATGAGCAGTTCTTC	CASSRLAGVNEQFF	few	TRBD2	TRBV10-2	TRBJ2-1
TGCAGCGTCCAGCCCCCAGGGGGGAGCTACGAGCAGTACTTC	CSVQPPGGSYEQYF	-	-	TRBV29-1	TRBJ2-7
TGCGCCAGCAGCTTGGAGCCTACTAGCGCCTACAATGAGCAGTTCTTC	CASSLEPTSAYNEQFF	-	TRBD2	TRBV5-1	TRBJ2-1
TGTGCCAGCTCAAAACTAGCGGGAGAGCAAGAGACCCAGTACTTC	CASSKLAGEQETQYF	-	TRBD2	TRBV18	TRBJ2-5
TGTGCCAGCAGTGACGCAGGGAATGAGCAGTTCTTC	CASSDAGNEQFF	-	-	TRBV6-5	TRBJ2-1
TGCGCCAGCAGTGAGTGGACTAGCACTAGCACAGATACGCAGTATTTT	CASSEWTSTSTDTQYF	few	TRBD2	TRBV10-2	TRBJ2-3
TGTGCCAGCAGTTTGACAGGGGGCAGCAGGAACACTGAAGCTTTCTTT	CASSLTGGSRNTEAFF	-	TRBD1	TRBV27	TRBJ1-1
TGTGCCAGCACCCGGAGGGGGTATCAGCCCCAGCATTTT	CASTRRGYQPQHF	-	-	TRBV28	TRBJ1-5
TGTGCCAGCAGGTCGGCCCCGAACTCCTACAATGAGCAGTTCTTC	CASRSAPNSYNEQFF	few	-	TRBV2	TRBJ2-1